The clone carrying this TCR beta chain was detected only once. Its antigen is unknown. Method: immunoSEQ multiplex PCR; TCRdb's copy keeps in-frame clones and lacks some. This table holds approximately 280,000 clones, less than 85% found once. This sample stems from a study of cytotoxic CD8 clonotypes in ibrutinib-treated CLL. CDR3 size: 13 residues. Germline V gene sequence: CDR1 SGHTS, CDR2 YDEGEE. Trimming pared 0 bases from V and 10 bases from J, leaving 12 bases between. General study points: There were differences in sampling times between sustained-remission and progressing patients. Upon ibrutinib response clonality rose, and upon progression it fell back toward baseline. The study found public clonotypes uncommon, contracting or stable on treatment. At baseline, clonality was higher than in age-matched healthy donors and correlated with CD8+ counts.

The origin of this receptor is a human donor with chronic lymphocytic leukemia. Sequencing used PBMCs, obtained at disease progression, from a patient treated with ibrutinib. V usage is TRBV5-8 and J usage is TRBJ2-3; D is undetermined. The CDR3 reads CASSLGHGSAQYF. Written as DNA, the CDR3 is TGTGCCAGCAGCTTGGGGCATGGCAGTGCGCAGTATTTT.